This T cell receptor beta chain was retrieved from a study of cytomegalovirus exposure and HLA in healthy donors. This CDR3 comprises 13 residues. Germline loops: CDR1 SGHRS, CDR2 YFSETQ. Trimming took off 0 bases at V and 7 bases at J, with 11 bases between the two ends. The study, taken as a whole, reports: Some V segments, TRBV6-2 and TRBV6-3 among them, were indistinguishable and were therefore excluded. Investigators reported fewer than 200 TCR beta chains as tied to cytomegalovirus. Per a later analysis, approximately 16,000 TCR beta sequences showed association with HLA alleles at 0.05 false discovery rate.

Comment on this clone: Its antigen remains unidentified.

The study ran its PCR with 60 Vbeta and 13 Jbeta primers. Data came from immunoSEQ multiplex PCR; TCRdb stores just in-frame clones and leaves some out. The data hold under 150,000 clones, with around three quarters observed a single time. This cohort consisted of healthy bone marrow donors. The sample consisted of PBMCs. The chain recombines TRBV5-1 with TRBJ2-7; tentatively, D is TRBD2 (6 bases). The receptor comes from a male donor in good health and CMV-seronegative. The CDR3 protein is CASSLGGAGEQYF. The CDR3 nucleotides read TGCGCCAGCAGCTTGGGGGGCGCGGGGGAGCAGTACTTC.